The clone carrying this T cell receptor beta chain was seen more than once but under ten times. The antigen is unknown. Sorted CD4+ subsets: naive, central memory, regulatory, stem cell-like memory (CD45RO/CCR7/CD25/CD127/CD95/CD27 panel). The data were obtained in a study of beta chain features in type 1 diabetes. Study-wide results and limits: Patients and controls would be equally affected if PCR favored shorter templates. The study found moderately but significantly shorter TCRB CDR3s in all four CD4+ subsets of Type 1 diabetes patients. Type 1 diabetes patients had VDJ junctions that carried fewer insertions and more deletions.

Expressed TCRB transcripts were sequenced, since all the RNA that had been isolated was reverse transcribed. Generated by immunoSEQ multiplex PCR, the TCRdb table keeps only in-frame clones and is missing some. The profile shows more than 300,000 clones, 7% to 9% of them singletons. CDR1 MDHEN and CDR2 SYDVKM come from the germline V gene. Trimming left V 6 bases short and J 3 bases short, with 15 bases between. The CDR3 spans 14 residues. This clonotype originated in a woman younger than 35 in good health. The rearrangement joins TRBV28 to TRBJ2-7; D remains unclear. The material sequenced was central memory CD4+ T cells from blood. CDR3 sequence: CASSAGHHGYEQYF. The CDR3 nucleotides are TGTGCCAGCAGCGCAGGCCACCACGGCTACGAGCAGTACTTC.